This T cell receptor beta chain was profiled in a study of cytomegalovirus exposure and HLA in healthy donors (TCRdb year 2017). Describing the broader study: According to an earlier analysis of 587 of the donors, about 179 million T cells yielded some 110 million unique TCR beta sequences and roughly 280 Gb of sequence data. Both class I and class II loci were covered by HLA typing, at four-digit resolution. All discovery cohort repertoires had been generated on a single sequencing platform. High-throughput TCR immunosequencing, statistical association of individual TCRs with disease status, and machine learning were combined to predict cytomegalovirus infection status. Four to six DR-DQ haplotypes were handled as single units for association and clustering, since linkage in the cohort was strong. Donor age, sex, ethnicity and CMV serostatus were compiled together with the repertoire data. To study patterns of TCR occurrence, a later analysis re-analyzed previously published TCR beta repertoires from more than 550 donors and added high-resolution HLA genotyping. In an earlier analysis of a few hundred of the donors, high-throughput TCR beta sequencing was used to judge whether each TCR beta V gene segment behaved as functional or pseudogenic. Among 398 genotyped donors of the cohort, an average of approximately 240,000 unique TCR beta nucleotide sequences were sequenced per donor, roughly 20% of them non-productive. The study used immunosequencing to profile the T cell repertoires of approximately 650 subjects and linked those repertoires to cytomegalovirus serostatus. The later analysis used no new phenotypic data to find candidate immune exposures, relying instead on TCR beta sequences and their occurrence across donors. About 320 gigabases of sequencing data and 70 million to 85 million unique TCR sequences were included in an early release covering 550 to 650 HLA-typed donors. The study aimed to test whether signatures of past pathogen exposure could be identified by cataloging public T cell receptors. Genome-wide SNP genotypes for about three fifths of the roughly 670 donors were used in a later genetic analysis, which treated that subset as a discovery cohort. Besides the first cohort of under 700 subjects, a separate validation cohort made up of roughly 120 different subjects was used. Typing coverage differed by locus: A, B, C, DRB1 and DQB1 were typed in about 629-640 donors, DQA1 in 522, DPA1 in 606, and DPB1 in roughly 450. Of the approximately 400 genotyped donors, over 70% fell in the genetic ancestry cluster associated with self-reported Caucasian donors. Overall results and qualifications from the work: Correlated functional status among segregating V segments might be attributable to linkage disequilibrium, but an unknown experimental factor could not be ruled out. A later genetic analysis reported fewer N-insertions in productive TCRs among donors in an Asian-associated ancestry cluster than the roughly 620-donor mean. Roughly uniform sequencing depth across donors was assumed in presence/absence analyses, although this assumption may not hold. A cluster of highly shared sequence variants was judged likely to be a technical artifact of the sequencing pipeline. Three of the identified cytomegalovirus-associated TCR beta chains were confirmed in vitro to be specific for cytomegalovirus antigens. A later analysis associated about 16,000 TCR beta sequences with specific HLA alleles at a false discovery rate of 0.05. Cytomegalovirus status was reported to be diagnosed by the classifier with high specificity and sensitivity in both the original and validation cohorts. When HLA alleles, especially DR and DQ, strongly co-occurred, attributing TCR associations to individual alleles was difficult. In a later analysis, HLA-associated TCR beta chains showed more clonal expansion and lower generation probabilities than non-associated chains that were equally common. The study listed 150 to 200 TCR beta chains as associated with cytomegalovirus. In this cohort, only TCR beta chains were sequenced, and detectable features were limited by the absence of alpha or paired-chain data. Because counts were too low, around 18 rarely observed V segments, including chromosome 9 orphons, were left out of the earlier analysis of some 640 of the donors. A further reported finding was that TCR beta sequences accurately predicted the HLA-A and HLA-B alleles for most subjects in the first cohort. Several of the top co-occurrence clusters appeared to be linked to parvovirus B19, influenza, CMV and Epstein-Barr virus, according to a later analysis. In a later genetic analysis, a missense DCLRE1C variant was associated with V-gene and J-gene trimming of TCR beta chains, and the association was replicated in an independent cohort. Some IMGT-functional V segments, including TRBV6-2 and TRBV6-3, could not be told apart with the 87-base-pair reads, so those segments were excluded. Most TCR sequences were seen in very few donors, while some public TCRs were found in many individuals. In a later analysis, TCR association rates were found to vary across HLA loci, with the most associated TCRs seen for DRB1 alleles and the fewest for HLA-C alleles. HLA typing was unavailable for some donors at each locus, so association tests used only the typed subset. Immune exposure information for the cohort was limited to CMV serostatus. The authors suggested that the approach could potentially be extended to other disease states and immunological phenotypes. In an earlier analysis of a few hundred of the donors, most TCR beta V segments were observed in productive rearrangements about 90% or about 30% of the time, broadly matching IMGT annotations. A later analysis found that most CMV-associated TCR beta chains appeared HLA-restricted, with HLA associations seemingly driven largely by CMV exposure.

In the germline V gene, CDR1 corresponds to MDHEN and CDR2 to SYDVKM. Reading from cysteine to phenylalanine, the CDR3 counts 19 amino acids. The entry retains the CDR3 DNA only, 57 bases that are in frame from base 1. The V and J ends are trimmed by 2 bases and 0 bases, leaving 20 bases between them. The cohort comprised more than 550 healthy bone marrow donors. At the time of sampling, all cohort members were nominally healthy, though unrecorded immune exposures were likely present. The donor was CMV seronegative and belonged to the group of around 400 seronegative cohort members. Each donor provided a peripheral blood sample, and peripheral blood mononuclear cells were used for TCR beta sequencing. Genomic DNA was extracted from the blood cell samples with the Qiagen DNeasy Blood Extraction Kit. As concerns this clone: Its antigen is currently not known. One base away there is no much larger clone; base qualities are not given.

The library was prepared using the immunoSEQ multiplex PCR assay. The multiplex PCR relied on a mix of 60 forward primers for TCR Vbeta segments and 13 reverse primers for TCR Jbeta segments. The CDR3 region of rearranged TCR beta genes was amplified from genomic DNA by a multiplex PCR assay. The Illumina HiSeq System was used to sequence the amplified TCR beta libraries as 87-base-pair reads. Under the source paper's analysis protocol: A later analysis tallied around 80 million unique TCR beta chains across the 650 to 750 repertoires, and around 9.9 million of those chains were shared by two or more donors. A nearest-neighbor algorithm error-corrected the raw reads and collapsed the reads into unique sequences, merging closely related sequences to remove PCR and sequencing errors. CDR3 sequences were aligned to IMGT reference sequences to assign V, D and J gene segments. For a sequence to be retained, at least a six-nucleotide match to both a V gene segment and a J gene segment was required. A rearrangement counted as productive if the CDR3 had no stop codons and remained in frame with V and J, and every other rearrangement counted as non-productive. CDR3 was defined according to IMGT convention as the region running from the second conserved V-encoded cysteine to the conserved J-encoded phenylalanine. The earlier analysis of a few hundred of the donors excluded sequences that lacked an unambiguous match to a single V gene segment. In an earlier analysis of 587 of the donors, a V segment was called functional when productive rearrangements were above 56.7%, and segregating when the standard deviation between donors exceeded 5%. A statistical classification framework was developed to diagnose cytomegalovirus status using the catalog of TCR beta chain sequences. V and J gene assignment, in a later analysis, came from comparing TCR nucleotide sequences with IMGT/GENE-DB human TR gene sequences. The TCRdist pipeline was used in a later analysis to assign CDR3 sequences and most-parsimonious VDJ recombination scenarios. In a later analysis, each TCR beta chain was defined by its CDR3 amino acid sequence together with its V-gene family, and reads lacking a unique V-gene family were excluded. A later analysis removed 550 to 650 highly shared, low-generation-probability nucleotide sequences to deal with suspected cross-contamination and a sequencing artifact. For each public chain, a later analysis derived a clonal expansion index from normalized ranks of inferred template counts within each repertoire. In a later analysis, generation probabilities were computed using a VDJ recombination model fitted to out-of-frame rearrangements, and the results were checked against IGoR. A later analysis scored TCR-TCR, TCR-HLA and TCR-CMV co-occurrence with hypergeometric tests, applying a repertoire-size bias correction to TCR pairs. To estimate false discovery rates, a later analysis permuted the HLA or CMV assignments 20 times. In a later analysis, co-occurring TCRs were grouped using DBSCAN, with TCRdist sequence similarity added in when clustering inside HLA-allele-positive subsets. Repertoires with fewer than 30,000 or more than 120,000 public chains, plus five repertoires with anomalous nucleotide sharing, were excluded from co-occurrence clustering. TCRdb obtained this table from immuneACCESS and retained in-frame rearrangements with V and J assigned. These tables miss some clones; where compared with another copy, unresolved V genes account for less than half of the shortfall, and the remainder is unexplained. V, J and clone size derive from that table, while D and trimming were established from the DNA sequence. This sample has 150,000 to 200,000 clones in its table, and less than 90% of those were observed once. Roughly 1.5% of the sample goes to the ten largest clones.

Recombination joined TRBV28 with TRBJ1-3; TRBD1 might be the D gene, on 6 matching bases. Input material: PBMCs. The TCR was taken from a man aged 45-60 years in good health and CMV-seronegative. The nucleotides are TGTGCCAGCAGTTTAAAAAGTTTCGGTCGGGGACACTCTGGAAACACCATATATTTT. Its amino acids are CASSLKSFGRGHSGNTIYF.